These 5 T cell receptor beta chains came from one sample sequenced in a study of multiple sclerosis patients with progressive multifocal leukoencephalopathy. Time point: before natalizumab initiation. Assay used: immunoSEQ multiplex PCR; TCRdb lists only in-frame clones, some missing. The sample has 25,000 to 35,000 clones, around 89% seen once. Sequencing was performed on PBMCs. Receptors originate from a human donor with multiple sclerosis.

The chain links TRBV18 to TRBJ1-2; D not resolved. V was clipped by 1 base and J by 1 base, with 7 bases between them. The CDR3 is 14 residues long. From germline, CDR1 is KGHSH and CDR2 LQKENI. The CDR3: CASSPQQDNYGYTF. The CDR3 nucleotides are TGTGCCAGCTCACCACAGCAGGATAACTATGGCTACACCTTC.

The J gene is TRBJ2-7, the V gene TRBV23-1; D is undetermined. TRBV23-1 is placed among ORFs of uncertain function. This CDR3 has 14 amino acids. The V end was cut by 0 bases, the J end by 2 bases, with 8 bases between. The CDR3 protein is CASSQSWPTYEQYF. The DNA for the CDR3 is TGCGCCAGCAGTCAATCCTGGCCAACCTACGAGCAGTACTTC.

For the CDR3, the DNA is TGTGCCAGCAGTGCACAGGGAGAGTATGGCTACACCTTC. Residues: CASSAQGEYGYTF. This rearrangement joins TRBV2 to TRBJ1-2; tentatively, D is TRBD1 (6 bases). Germline values: CDR1 SNHLY, CDR2 FYNNEI. The CDR3 length is 13 residues. V gave up 4 bases and J gave up 5 bases, with 11 bases separating them.

The rearrangement joins TRBV4-3 to TRBJ2-3; no reliable D call. CDR3 size: 15 residues. Germline CDR1 reads LGHNA; CDR2 reads YSLEER. With 0 bases removed from V and 4 bases from J, the gap between germline ends came to 11 bases. The CDR3: CASSQEWSGADTQYF. CDR3 nucleotides: TGCGCCAGCAGCCAAGAATGGTCCGGTGCAGATACGCAGTATTTT.

The chain uses TRBV27 and TRBJ2-5; D remains ambiguous. V was trimmed by 0 bases and J by 4 bases, leaving 6 bases between them. CDR1 and CDR2 (germline): MNHEY, SMNVEV (reference sequence). CDR3 size: 13 residues. Here the CDR3 reads CASSLSSSETQYF. The CDR3 DNA reads as TGTGCCAGCAGTTTATCCAGCTCAGAGACCCAGTACTTC.